Listed below are T cell receptor beta chains from one sample, sequenced in a study of immune evolution from preneoplasia to lung adenocarcinoma. The protocol was immunoSEQ multiplex PCR, while the TCRdb copy is restricted to in-frame clones and leaves out a portion. The sample has roughly 9,900 clones; around 90% are singletons. Material for sequencing was FFPE invasive lung adenocarcinoma tissue. Receptors were obtained from a person in their 70s with invasive lung adenocarcinoma. Some clones in this sample may be carry-over from other donors' samples. Each CDR3 is given with its conserved first and last residue. The order of the fields is CDR3 length, V gene, D gene, J gene, clone size, CDR3 protein, CDR3 DNA. The D gene is left open where the match is weak. Only part of the rows carry a size: once, few, many, or a class if the clone is expanded.

15	TRBV5-4	TRBD2	TRBJ2-7	.	CASSPGLAGVYEQYF	TGTGCCAGCAGCCCTGGACTAGCGGGGGTATACGAGCAGTACTTC
18	TRBV5-8	.	TRBJ1-1	.	CASTGLLGWGSPNTEAFF	TGTGCCAGCACCGGTTTGTTGGGGTGGGGTTCCCCGAACACTGAAGCTTTCTTT
15	TRBV6-5	.	TRBJ2-3	.	CASSYLMTSPGGQYF	TGTGCCAGCAGTTATCTTATGACTAGCCCAGGGGGGCAGTATTTT
17	TRBV18	TRBD1	TRBJ1-1	once	CASSRTGGGLMNTEAFF	TGTGCCAGCTCGCGGACAGGGGGAGGACTCATGAACACTGAAGCTTTCTTT
14	TRBV6-1	.	TRBJ1-1	.	CASSWTGFNTEAFF	TGTGCCAGCAGTTGGACGGGTTTTAACACTGAAGCTTTCTTT
15	TRBV7-2	.	TRBJ1-5	.	CASSPGAFINQPQHF	TGTGCCAGCAGCCCTGGAGCGTTTATCAATCAGCCCCAGCATTTT
14	TRBV5-5	.	TRBJ2-7	.	CASSLTHLSYEQYF	TGTGCCAGCAGCTTGACACACCTCTCCTACGAGCAGTACTTC
13	TRBV5-4	.	TRBJ1-1	once	CASSPQRDTEAFF	TGTGCCAGCAGCCCCCAGAGGGACACTGAAGCTTTCTTT
13	TRBV6-5	TRBD1	TRBJ2-7	.	CASSGGQTYEQYF	TGTGCCAGCAGTGGGGGACAGACCTACGAGCAGTACTTC
13	TRBV5-6	.	TRBJ1-2	.	CASSLDTRYGYTF	TGTGCCAGCAGCTTGGACACCCGCTATGGCTACACCTTC